This T cell receptor beta chain was captured in a study of tumor-infiltrating lymphocytes in localized non-small cell lung cancer (dated by TCRdb to 2020 to 2023). General notes on the study: The cohort covered several histologies, both smokers and never-smokers, and patients whose samples were collected after neoadjuvant chemotherapy. From each patient came resected tumor tissue plus uninvolved lung tissue from that same patient, and the uninvolved lung tissue was described as non-adjacent to the tumor. In total, the ICON cohort consisted of some 160 surgical patients with localized non-small cell lung cancer who had their tumors resected. Flow cytometry, multiplex immunofluorescence, RNA-seq, exome sequencing and proteomics were applied to the same patients as TCR sequencing, which was one of several integrated assays. A total of 50 to 65 patients were included in the paired tumor versus uninvolved lung comparison of immunoSEQ T-cell fraction. On the study overall, not on this receptor specifically: In line with immunofluorescence CD3 counts, TCRbeta sequencing supported higher T cell infiltration in tumors compared with uninvolved lung tissue. Recurrence-free survival showed no association with tumor T-cell fraction from TCR sequencing (p = 0.61). TCR-derived T-cell fraction did not differ between the flow cytometry-defined immunotypes IM1 (good prognosis) and IM2 (poor prognosis). Different pieces of the same tissue were used for different assays, so technical variation could not be separated from intratumor heterogeneity. Assay coverage differed among patients according to how much tissue was available, so only a subset of the cohort had TCR sequencing.

TCR sequencing with the immunoSEQ assay provided the T-cell fraction in tumor and uninvolved lung tissue. The authors processed their data as follows. For survival analysis, patients were divided into high (upper tertile) and low (lower two tertiles) T-cell fraction groups, which were compared by log-rank test. A signed-rank test was used to test paired tumor versus uninvolved lung differences in T-cell fraction. This is the immuneACCESS table as TCRdb keeps it, with only in-frame sequences that have V and J called. A part of the clones is gone; compared with another copy, unresolved V genes explain less than half, and the rest is unexplained. The V and J calls and clone size were taken over from that table, and D and trimming were inferred from the DNA. Counted in this sample were 15,000 to 20,000 clones; 73% of them appeared once. Approximately 4% of the sample goes to the ten largest clones.

Enrollment in ICON was initiated in April 2016, and the last patient was enrolled in 2018. From a subcohort of 70 to 85 patients, fresh tumor and matched uninvolved tissue were collected for in-depth immune analyses, including TCR sequencing. No cell sorting was done, and TCR sequencing was instead run on DNA isolated from bulk tissue. On this clone itself: Its antigen target is currently unknown. The record has no base qualities; no much larger clone is one base away.

What was sequenced was lung tumor tissue. The receptor was isolated from a human donor with non-small cell lung cancer.

The DNA sequence reads TGTGCCAGCAGTTTCGGGGGGGCCACAGATACGCAGTATTTT. Its protein is CASSFGGATDTQYF. The rearrangement joined TRBV27 to TRBJ2-3; TRBD2 aligns with 8 central bases. Ends trimmed: V by 3 bases, J by 2 bases; bases unmatched to a gene: 1. Via the germline V gene (reference sequence), CDR1 is MNHEY and CDR2 SMNVEV. From its cysteine to its phenylalanine, the CDR3 spans 14 amino acids. Solely the CDR3 DNA is kept, with 42 bases framed from the first base.